Detailed here is one T cell receptor (beta chain). Its antigen is currently unknown. The read ends 3 residues before the CDR3 terminus; that terminus is restored from the germline J gene. This specimen belongs to a study of T cell clonality in common variable immunodeficiency. Whole-study results and caveats: Reportedly, TCR beta sequences from common variable immunodeficiency showed fewer deletions and N-nucleotide insertions. CVID subjects had higher TCRbeta clonality than healthy controls, most marked in about a third.

The table came from immunoSEQ multiplex PCR; TCRdb's copy has only in-frame clones and leaves some out. The profile covers 25,000 to 30,000 clones, none occurring a single time. For at least one year, all CVID subjects received replacement immunoglobulin. Each donor provided about 4.5 to 8.5 ml of heparinized whole blood. CDR1 is SGHRS and CDR2 is YFSETQ in the germline V gene. The CDR3 totals 13 residues. With 4 bases clipped from V and 4 bases from J, the junction kept 2 bases outside the gene matches. The sequence was obtained from a human donor with common variable immunodeficiency. Sequenced sample: peripheral blood mononuclear cells. The rearrangement uses TRBV5-1 and TRBJ2-5, with 9 bases matching TRBD1. The CDR3 bases that were read are TGCGCCAGCAGCCCGGGACAGGGAGAGACC. Translated: CASSPGQGET. In full, the CDR3 is CASSPGQGETQYF.